Included here is one TCR beta chain sequence, with context. Antigen specificity is unknown. This CDR3 comprises 15 residues. CDR1 and CDR2 from the germline V gene are PRHDT and FYEKMQ (reference sequence). The germline V and J ends were trimmed by 1 base and 3 bases, with 10 bases remaining between them. The sample is drawn from a study of cytomegalovirus exposure and HLA in healthy donors. Study background: T cells numbering about 180 million yielded more than 100 million unique TCR beta sequences in an earlier analysis.

Findings and caveats of the study: Roughly uniform depth of sequencing across donors was assumed in presence/absence analyses. An analysis that was carried out later associated 16,000 or so TCR beta sequences with HLA alleles at 0.05 false discovery rate.

In the PCR, 60 Vbeta and 13 Jbeta primers were used. The protocol was immunoSEQ multiplex PCR, while the TCRdb copy is restricted to in-frame clones and leaves out a portion. The data show roughly 130,000 clones, less than 80% seen once. The receptor's source is a man aged 35 to 55 in good health and CMV-seropositive. This chain joins TRBV13 and TRBJ2-1; D is unclear. The sample was PBMCs. This CDR3 reads CASSLVRVSYNEQFF. DNA for the CDR3: TGTGCCAGCAGCTTAGTACGGGTTAGCTACAATGAGCAGTTCTTC.